These 15 T cell receptor beta chains were all obtained from the same sample, sequenced in a study of a mutant IDH1 vaccine in newly diagnosed glioma (dated by TCRdb to the early 2020s). The library relied on the immunoSEQ multiplex PCR assay. TCRdb's version of the immuneACCESS table is confined to in-frame rearrangements and falls short of the full clone set. An unresolved V gene accounts for under half of the shortfall where checked; the remainder is of unknown origin. The sample includes approximately 24,000 clones, with 65% to 80% observed a single time. Around 9% of the sample lies in the top ten. According to the study, the label for this sample's time point signals: week 5, during vaccination. Each vaccine dose was 300 ug of a 20-mer mutant IDH1 peptide in Montanide, given subcutaneously with topical imiquimod. No antigen has been assigned to these receptors. The sequencing used PBMCs, collected from a glioma patient whose treatment included an IDH1 peptide vaccine. All receptors come from a middle-aged man with glioma.

This clone was recorded a few times. The chain couples TRBV6-5 to TRBJ1-2; maybe TRBD1 (5 bases). Trimming pared 7 bases from V and 7 bases from J, leaving 13 bases between. The germline CDR1 and CDR2 sequences are MNHEY and SVGAGI. The CDR3 runs 12 residues. The DNA of the CDR3 is TGTGCCAGCACCAGGCAGGGTACTGGCTACACCTTC. It codes for CASTRQGTGYTF.

This clone was detected only once. The rearrangement links TRBV19 to TRBJ1-5, with D maybe TRBD1 (6 bases). The CDR3 is made up of 17 amino acids. Germline V lookup: CDR1 LNHDA, CDR2 SQIVND (reference sequence). V lost 2 bases and J lost 0, with 14 bases in between. In DNA form, the CDR3 reads TGTGCCAGTAGTATAAACGCAGGGGAATATAGCAATCAGCCCCAGCATTTT. Translated, it gives CASSINAGEYSNQPQHF.

The chain carries TRBV13 and TRBJ2-6, with TRBD1 as a possible D gene (6 bases). The CDR3 consists of 15 residues. Trimming stripped 5 bases from V and 4 bases from J, with 12 bases between. The germline gives CDR1 PRHDT, CDR2 FYEKMQ (reference sequence). CDR3 residues: CASSLLGTGANVLTF. The CDR3 DNA is TGTGCCAGCAGCCTCCTAGGGACAGGGGCCAACGTCCTGACTTTC.

The genes are TRBV13 and TRBJ1-5; D might be TRBD1 (6 bases). CDR1 PRHDT and CDR2 FYEKMQ come from the germline V gene (reference sequence). Trimming pared 3 bases from V and 7 bases from J, leaving 16 bases between. The CDR3 covers 15 residues. DNA for the CDR3: TGTGCCAGCAGCTTGTCCGGGACAAGGGCACAGCCCCAGCATTTT. Residues: CASSLSGTRAQPQHF.

The V call is TRBV29-1, the J call TRBJ2-7; D is ambiguous. The CDR3 is 12 amino acids. Germline V gives CDR1 SQVTM, CDR2 ANQGSEA. V was clipped by 3 bases and J by 5 bases, with 11 bases between them. This chain's CDR3 is CSVDFSQNEQYF. In nucleotides, the CDR3 is TGCAGCGTTGACTTTTCCCAAAACGAGCAGTACTTC.

The chain combines TRBV13 with TRBJ2-1; D is possibly TRBD1 (9 bases). CDR1 is PRHDT, CDR2 FYEKMQ, per germline (reference sequence). V was cut by 5 bases and J by 7 bases, with 21 bases left in between. CDR3 length: 16 residues. CDR3 amino acids: CASSPRGGQGRNEQFF. The DNA for the CDR3 is TGTGCCAGCAGCCCACGGGGGGGACAGGGTCGGAATGAGCAGTTCTTC.

The V and J genes are TRBV2 and TRBJ1-2; tentative D call: TRBD1 (6 bases). V lost 4 bases to trimming and J lost 7 bases, with 10 bases between them. The CDR3 sequence is 12 residues long. Germline V gene data show CDR1 as SNHLY and CDR2 as FYNNEI. DNA for the CDR3: TGTGCCAGCAGTGTGGGGGGCCGTGGCTACACCTTC. This translates into CASSVGGRGYTF. The whole variable domain, remainder taken from reference TRBV2 and TRBJ1-2, is EPEVTQTPSHQVTQMGQEVILRCVPISNHLYFYWYRQILGQKVEFLVSFYNNEISEKSEIFDDQFSVERPDGSNFTLKIRSTKLEDSAMYFCASSVGGRGYTFGSGTRLTVV.

This clone was seen a single time. J is TRBJ2-5 and V is TRBV4-1, with 8 bases lining up with TRBD2. This CDR3 spans 17 amino acids. The J segment lost 2 bases and the V segment lost 4 bases, leaving 12 bases of the junction unmatched. Germline values: CDR1 MGHRA, CDR2 YSYEKL. The CDR3 here is CASSPLGDSGKQETQYF. CDR3 DNA: TGCGCCAGCAGCCCCCTGGGGGATAGCGGGAAACAAGAGACCCAGTACTTC.

This CDR3 is CASSLSTDYNMNTEAFF. The CDR3 DNA sequence: TGTGCCAGCAGTTTGTCTACAGACTACAACATGAACACTGAAGCTTTCTTT. The chain uses TRBV27 and TRBJ1-1; D ambiguous. The CDR3 is 17 amino acids. Germline values: CDR1 MNHEY, CDR2 SMNVEV (reference sequence). V lost 3 bases and J lost 0, with 17 bases in between.

The chain uses TRBV11-3 and TRBJ2-3, with D perhaps TRBD1 or TRBD2 (5 bases each). The CDR3 is 17 amino acids. Trimming cost V 2 bases and J 3 bases, with 18 bases left between them. Germline-derived CDR1 and CDR2 are SGHNT and YENEEA. CDR3 bases: TGTGCCAGCAGCTTAATTAGGATTTGGGACGGGACAGATACGCAGTATTTT. Protein sequence: CASSLIRIWDGTDTQYF.

The J gene is TRBJ2-1, the V gene TRBV11-2; the match to TRBD1 covers 10 bases. This CDR3 comprises 16 residues. The trim removed 1 base at V and 2 bases at J, leaving 2 bases unmatched. Germline CDR1 and CDR2: SGHAT and FQNNGV. Here the CDR3 reads CASSLAGTGAYNEQFF. CDR3 nucleotide sequence: TGTGCCAGCAGCTTAGCCGGGACAGGGGCCTACAATGAGCAGTTCTTC.

The chain carries TRBV19 and TRBJ2-7; weak D call: TRBD1 (6 bases). This CDR3 comprises 14 residues. Germline V lookup: CDR1 LNHDA, CDR2 SQIVND (reference sequence). Trimming stripped 4 bases from V and 2 bases from J, with 12 bases between. For the CDR3, the DNA is TGTGCCAGTAGTACTCGGGGACACCCCTACGAGCAGTACTTC. This gives the protein CASSTRGHPYEQYF.

This rearrangement joins TRBV5-6 to TRBJ2-7; 7 nucleotides align to TRBD2. Germline V gives CDR1 SGHDT, CDR2 YYEEEE. J lost 4 bases, V lost 1 base, and 5 bases had no gene match. CDR3 length: 14 amino acids. The CDR3, as DNA: TGTGCCAGCAGCTTGTCAAGCGGGGCTTACGAGCAGTACTTC. Translated: CASSLSSGAYEQYF.

The DNA of the CDR3 is TGTGCCAGCAGTGTTCTTACTTACGAGCAGTACTTC. This sequence encodes CASSVLTYEQYF. The chain combines TRBV2 with TRBJ2-7, with unresolved D. The CDR3 contains 12 residues. Trimming removed 4 bases from V and 4 bases from J, with 8 bases in between. Germline V gene lookup returns CDR1 SNHLY and CDR2 FYNNEI.

This rearrangement joins TRBV9 to TRBJ2-1; D not certain. The CDR3 is 12 residues long. In germline, CDR1 is SGDLS, CDR2 YYNGEE. Trimming shortened V by 4 bases and J by 7 bases, and 9 bases separated the two germline ends. The CDR3 region has the DNA TGTGCCAGCAGCCCGGACGGGAATGAGCAGTTCTTC. Protein product: CASSPDGNEQFF. Looking up the rest from reference TRBV9 and TRBJ2-1 gives the full variable domain: DSGVTQTPKHLITATGQRVTLRCSPRSGDLSVYWYQQSLDQGLQFLIQYYNGEERAKGNILERFSAQQFPDLHSELNLSSLELGDSALYFCASSPDGNEQFFGPGTRLTVL.